One sample yielded the 28 T cell receptor beta chains listed below, sequenced in a study of control samples from healthy donors and cancer patients. Generated by immunoSEQ multiplex PCR, the TCRdb table keeps only in-frame clones and is missing some. The sample records about 110,000 clones, 82% being singletons. The sample was blood. The source is a man younger than 35 in good health.

The V gene is TRBV7-2, the J gene TRBJ1-6; weak D call: TRBD1 (5 bases). The CDR3 length is 14 residues. Deletions cut 1 base from V and 14 bases from J, with 15 bases between. The germline gives CDR1 SGHTA, CDR2 FQGNSA. The CDR3 loop is CASSLDRSLGALHF. In DNA form, the CDR3 reads TGTGCCAGCAGCTTAGACAGGTCTCTGGGGGCCCTCCACTTT.

V and J are TRBV10-3 and TRBJ1-6, with TRBD1 matching 7 bases. Germline loops: CDR1 ENHRY, CDR2 SYGVKD. The length of the CDR3 is 14 residues. Germline trimming cut 6 bases from V and 7 bases from J; bases unmatched to any gene: 6. The DNA of the CDR3 is TGTGCCATCAGAGAACAGGGGACCAATTCACCCCTCCACTTT. Amino acids: CAIREQGTNSPLHF.

The chain links TRBV6-5 to TRBJ1-5; 7 nucleotides match TRBD1. Germline CDR1 MNHEY, CDR2 SVGAGI. Germline trimming cut 5 bases from V and 0 bases from J; bases unmatched to any gene: 4. The CDR3 covers 15 residues. For the CDR3, the DNA is TGTGCCAGCAGTACGGGACAGCATAGCAATCAGCCCCAGCATTTT. Its protein is CASSTGQHSNQPQHF.

This sequence joins TRBV7-2 and TRBJ1-2; TRBD1 agrees at 7 bases. Germline V gene data show CDR1 as SGHTA and CDR2 as FQGNSA. The V segment lost 5 bases and the J segment 6 bases; nucleotides outside the gene matches: 6. The CDR3 loop spans 13 amino acids. The CDR3 region has the DNA TGTGCCAGCAGCCGACGGAGGGGGCATGGCTACACCTTC. Translated, it gives CASSRRRGHGYTF.

This clone came up once. The V and J genes are TRBV6-1 and TRBJ2-5, with TRBD1 matching 10 bases. Unmatched junction bases numbered 2, after V lost 0 bases and J lost 4 bases. Germline CDR1 reads MNHNS; CDR2 reads SASEGT. The CDR3 consists of 15 residues. CDR3 nucleotides: TGTGCCAGCAGTGAAGCCAGGGACAGGGGAGAGACCCAGTACTTC. This codes for CASSEARDRGETQYF.

The chain couples TRBV5-1 to TRBJ2-5, with TRBD2 matching 9 bases. J gave up 4 bases and V 4 bases, and 2 bases lay outside the gene matches. Germline V lookup: CDR1 SGHRS, CDR2 YFSETQ. The CDR3 runs to 13 residues. CDR3 sequence: CASSARGGETQYF. CDR3 in DNA: TGCGCCAGCAGCGCGCGGGGGGGAGAGACCCAGTACTTC.

This chain connects TRBV4-3 to TRBJ1-2; D remains unclear. This CDR3 contains 14 residues. Trimming removed 3 bases from V and 1 base from J, with 9 bases in between. Germline V lookup: CDR1 LGHNA, CDR2 YSLEER. DNA for the CDR3: TGCGCCAGCAGCCAGATGACCAGTAACTATGGCTACACCTTC. Its protein product is CASSQMTSNYGYTF.

The rearrangement links TRBV4-2 to TRBJ1-1; 8 positions agree with TRBD1. Germline lookup yields CDR1 LGHNA and CDR2 YNFKEQ. CDR3 size: 14 residues. The J segment lost 12 bases and the V segment lost 4 bases, leaving 13 bases of the junction unmatched. CDR3: CASSPPYKGQETFF. The CDR3 coding sequence is TGTGCCAGCAGCCCCCCATATAAGGGACAGGAAACTTTCTTT.

V and J are TRBV5-8 and TRBJ1-5; TRBD1 matches 8 bases. CDR3 length: 16 amino acids. From germline, CDR1 is SGHTS and CDR2 YDEGEE. V was clipped by 0 bases and J by 6 bases; unmatched bases: 8. In DNA form, the CDR3 reads TGTGCCAGCAGCTTGGAGGACAGGGTATATGGTCAGCCCCAGCATTTT. It encodes CASSLEDRVYGQPQHF.

The genes are TRBV7-2 and TRBJ2-7, with TRBD2 matching 10 bases. Germline V lookup: CDR1 SGHTA, CDR2 FQGNSA. The CDR3 totals 16 residues. V dropped 5 bases and J dropped 6; count of bases not matched to a gene: 13. CDR3 coding DNA: TGTGCCAGCAGCCCCCCTAGCGGGGGCTTCCAACCCGAGCAGTACTTC. This translates into CASSPPSGGFQPEQYF.

V gene TRBV4-1 combines with J gene TRBJ1-2, with TRBD1 as a possible D gene (6 bases). The CDR3 covers 15 residues. Per germline, CDR1 MGHRA and CDR2 YSYEKL. Trimming left V 3 bases short and J 4 bases short, with 15 bases between. CDR3 residues: CASSQNRDGPYGYTF. The CDR3, as DNA: TGCGCCAGCAGCCAGAACAGGGACGGGCCCTATGGCTACACCTTC.

The chain employs TRBV7-2 and TRBJ2-2, with TRBD2 matching 9 bases. Germline CDR1 reads SGHTA; CDR2 reads FQGNSA. V trimming: 5 bases; J trimming: 2 bases; junction bases outside the gene matches: 3. The CDR3 sequence is 15 residues long. CDR3 amino acids: CASSLSGGNTGELFF. The CDR3 DNA reads TGTGCCAGCAGCCTTAGCGGGGGCAACACCGGGGAGCTGTTTTTT.

This chain joins TRBV6-4 and TRBJ2-7; D may be TRBD1 (6 bases). This CDR3 has 15 amino acids. The germline CDR1 and CDR2 sequences are MRHNA and SNTAGT. With 6 bases removed from V and 2 bases from J, the gap between germline ends came to 17 bases. The CDR3 protein is CASSTGQCIAYEQYV. DNA for the CDR3: TGTGCCAGCAGCACCGGACAGTGTATTGCCTACGAGCAGTACGTC.

The chain combines TRBV19 with TRBJ2-7, with D hard to call. V shed 3 bases and J shed 2 bases, with 8 bases lying between them. In germline, CDR1 is LNHDA, CDR2 SQIVND (reference sequence). This CDR3 contains 13 residues. Here the CDR3 DNA reads TGTGCCAGTAGTATCTCCCCAGCCTACGAGCAGTACTTC. As protein: CASSISPAYEQYF. Looking up the rest from reference TRBV19 and TRBJ2-7 gives the full variable domain: DGGITQSPKYLFRKEGQNVTLSCEQNLNHDAMYWYRQDPGQGLRLIYYSQIVNDFQKGDIAEGYSVSREKKESFPLTVTSAQKNPTAFYLCASSISPAYEQYFGPGTRLTVT.

This clone was picked up one time. The gene calls are TRBV19 and TRBJ1-1; 10 bases fit TRBD1. The CDR3 totals 15 residues. In germline, CDR1 is LNHDA, CDR2 SQIVND (reference sequence). The V gene end was trimmed by 4 bases and the J gene end by 4 bases; junction bases not matched to a gene: 6. The CDR3 DNA is TGTGCCAGTAGTAACTGGACAGGGGGTGGCACTGAAGCTTTCTTT. Residues: CASSNWTGGGTEAFF.

This clone showed up just a few times. CDR3 nucleotides: TGTGCCAGCAGCATCGAAGGGGGGGGGACTGAAGCTTTCTTT. It is translated as CASSIEGGGTEAFF. The rearrangement links TRBV4-2 to TRBJ1-1, with D perhaps TRBD1 (6 bases). V gave up 5 bases and J gave up 5 bases, with 15 bases separating them. The CDR3 covers 14 residues. Germline V CDR1 and CDR2: LGHNA, YNFKEQ.

V and J are TRBV30 and TRBJ1-2, with a weak D call TRBD1 (6 bases). CDR1 and CDR2 (germline): GTSNPN, SVGIG (reference sequence). With 8 bases removed from V and 0 bases from J, the gap between germline ends came to 19 bases. The CDR3 consists of 15 residues. The CDR3 sequence: CARWDTTSTNYGYTF. In DNA form, the CDR3 reads TGTGCCCGCTGGGACACTACCAGCACTAACTATGGCTACACCTTC.

The chain combines TRBV9 with TRBJ1-6; 10 bases are a match to TRBD1. This CDR3 has 16 residues. Germline V lookup: CDR1 SGDLS, CDR2 YYNGEE. The trim removed 4 bases at V and 2 bases at J, leaving 3 bases unmatched. Here the CDR3 reads CASSSGQGAYNSPLHF. DNA of the CDR3: TGTGCCAGCAGCTCAGGACAGGGGGCCTATAATTCACCCCTCCACTTT.

V and J are TRBV6-1 and TRBJ2-1; 11 bases align to TRBD2. CDR3 size: 17 residues. V shed 2 bases and J 8 bases; nucleotides not matched to a gene: 11. Looked up from germline, CDR1 is MNHNS and CDR2 is SASEGT. The CDR3 coding sequence is TGTGCCAGCAGTGAAATGCTTTCCCTAGCGGGGGGATATGAGCAGTTCTTC. As protein: CASSEMLSLAGGYEQFF.

This chain links TRBV7-2 with TRBJ2-2; 9 bases align to TRBD2. The CDR3 spans 17 residues. The junction had 8 bases not matched to a gene; V was cut back by 5 bases and J by 1 base. Germline CDR1 and CDR2: SGHTA and FQGNSA. CDR3 in amino acids: CASSPTRTSVNTGELFF. Here the CDR3 DNA reads TGTGCCAGCAGCCCTACACGGACTAGCGTGAACACCGGGGAGCTGTTTTTT.

The chain employs TRBV6-4 and TRBJ2-1; TRBD1 matches 8 bases. V was clipped by 4 bases and J by 9 bases; unmatched bases: 11. Germline lookup yields CDR1 MRHNA and CDR2 SNTAGT. This CDR3 is 15 amino acids long. Here the CDR3 reads CASSALGQGVTEQFF. In nucleotides, the CDR3 is TGTGCCAGCAGTGCCCTAGGACAGGGTGTCACTGAGCAGTTCTTC.

This chain joins TRBV6-2 or TRBV6-3 and TRBJ1-2; D gene unclear. This CDR3 is 15 amino acids long. Germline-derived CDR1 and CDR2 are MNHEY and SVGEGT. V gave up 2 bases and J gave up 4 bases, with 14 bases separating them. The CDR3 region has the DNA TGTGCCAGCAGTTACGCAGGACGGCGGGGCTATGGCTACACCTTC. Protein sequence: CASSYAGRRGYGYTF.

This rearrangement joins TRBV18 to TRBJ1-1; TRBD1 agrees at 7 bases. The V gene end was trimmed by 4 bases and the J gene end by 1 base; junction bases not matched to a gene: 3. Per germline, CDR1 KGHSH and CDR2 LQKENI. The CDR3 length is 14 residues. CDR3: CASSLDRANTEAFF. The CDR3 nucleotides read TGTGCCAGCTCACTCGACAGGGCGAACACTGAAGCTTTCTTT.

This rearrangement joins TRBV25-1 to TRBJ2-1; 9 positions match TRBD1. In germline, CDR1 is MGHDK, CDR2 SYGVNS. J gave up 6 bases and V 2 bases, and 11 bases lay outside the gene matches. This CDR3 spans 17 amino acids. The CDR3 protein is CASSEGIESDRGNEQFF. The CDR3 DNA is TGTGCCAGCAGTGAAGGCATAGAATCGGACAGGGGCAATGAGCAGTTCTTC.

This sequence joins TRBV5-1 and TRBJ2-3, with 11 positions matching TRBD2. This CDR3 contains 17 residues. With V trimmed by 0 bases and J by 3 bases, 6 bases remained unmatched. Germline V gives CDR1 SGHRS, CDR2 YFSETQ. CDR3 coding DNA: TGCGCCAGCAGCTTGGCCGGGACTAGCGGCCTGACAGATACGCAGTATTTT. Translating gives CASSLAGTSGLTDTQYF.

The rearrangement joins TRBV3-1 (or the pseudogene TRBV3-2) to TRBJ2-3, with TRBD1 as a possible D gene (6 bases). The germline gives CDR1 LGHDT, CDR2 YNNKEL (reference sequence). V was pared by 4 bases and J by 0 bases, with 14 bases between. The CDR3 runs to 16 residues. The CDR3 loop reads CASSPGQTGSTDTQYF. As DNA, the CDR3 is TGTGCCAGCAGCCCAGGACAGACCGGTAGCACAGATACGCAGTATTTT.

The rearrangement uses TRBV18 and TRBJ1-5; 7 bases agree with TRBD1. The CDR3 runs to 14 residues. CDR1 is KGHSH, CDR2 LQKENI, per germline. Losses at the gene ends were 6 bases for V and 4 bases for J; bases not matched to a gene: 6. The CDR3 reads CASSYDRENQPQHF. CDR3 coding DNA: TGTGCCAGCTCGTACGACAGGGAAAATCAGCCCCAGCATTTT.

The V and J genes are TRBV28 and TRBJ1-5; the match to TRBD1 covers 8 bases. CDR3 size: 16 residues. CDR1 is MDHEN, CDR2 SYDVKM, per germline. With V trimmed by 4 bases and J by 3 bases, 8 bases remained unmatched. CDR3 nucleotides: TGTGCCAGCAGTTCCTATAACAGGGGGGCCAATCAGCCCCAGCATTTT. Translated, it gives CASSSYNRGANQPQHF.